A single sample gave rise to the 13 T cell receptor beta chains below, sequenced in a study of glioma-infiltrating T cells after dendritic cell vaccination. Profiled with immunoSEQ multiplex PCR; TCRdb holds only in-frame clones, not every one. The repertoire holds about 82,000 clones, with roughly 90% as singletons. The starting material was blood, obtained before dendritic cell vaccination. All receptors come from a human donor with glioblastoma.

The chain carries TRBV19 and TRBJ1-2; 12 nucleotides match TRBD1. CDR1 is LNHDA and CDR2 is SQIVND in the germline V gene (reference sequence). V was pared by 8 bases and J by 0 bases, with 4 bases of the junction left unmatched. This CDR3 region has 15 residues. The DNA for the CDR3 is TGTGCCAGTGGGACAGGGGGCGCCTCTAACTATGGCTACACCTTC. It specifies CASGTGGASNYGYTF.

The rearrangement uses TRBV7-8 and TRBJ2-7; TRBD2 agrees at 10 bases. There are 14 residues in the CDR3. Germline-derived CDR1 and CDR2 are SGHVS and FQNEAQ. With 2 bases clipped from V and 6 bases from J, the junction kept 4 bases outside the gene matches. CDR3 in amino acids: CASSLLAGEGEQYF. CDR3 nucleotide sequence: TGTGCCAGCAGCTTACTAGCGGGAGAGGGCGAGCAGTACTTC.

The chain employs TRBV2 and TRBJ2-2; TRBD2 matches at 7 bases. Germline lookup yields CDR1 SNHLY and CDR2 FYNNEI. CDR3 length: 12 residues. After removal of 9 bases from V and 9 bases from J, the junction contained 7 bases not matched to a gene. This CDR3 is CARNTGGRELFF. The CDR3 nucleotides read TGTGCCAGGAACACGGGGGGAAGGGAGCTGTTTTTT.

V usage is TRBV5-5 and J usage is TRBJ2-3; 14 bases align to TRBD2. After removal of 7 bases from V and 0 bases from J, the junction contained 7 bases not matched to a gene. Germline V gives CDR1 SGHKS, CDR2 YYEKEE (reference sequence). The CDR3 covers 17 residues. The CDR3: CASGLAGGAASTDTQYF. Written as DNA, the CDR3 is TGTGCCAGCGGACTAGCGGGAGGAGCAGCTAGCACAGATACGCAGTATTTT.

This clone has a single count. The V and J genes are TRBV6-5 and TRBJ1-1; 8 positions match TRBD1. The J segment lost 6 bases and the V segment lost 6 bases, leaving 9 bases of the junction unmatched. CDR3 length: 14 amino acids. Germline V gene data show CDR1 as MNHEY and CDR2 as SVGAGI. CDR3 coding DNA: TGTGCCAGCAGGGAGACAGGGGCCGGACCTGAAGCTTTCTTT. Protein sequence: CASRETGAGPEAFF.

CDR3 bases: TGCGCCAGCAGCTTGGGGCCAGGGTCCTTCTCCTACGAGCAGTACTTC. Amino acids: CASSLGPGSFSYEQYF. This sequence joins TRBV5-1 and TRBJ2-7, with D possibly TRBD1 on 5 matching bases. The CDR3 has 16 residues. CDR1 SGHRS and CDR2 YFSETQ come from the germline V gene. V was pared by 0 bases and J by 0 bases, with 13 bases between.

DNA for the CDR3: TGTGCCAGCAGCTCCTTACAGGGTAATGAGCAGTTCTTC. The encoded protein is CASSSLQGNEQFF. The genes are TRBV7-3 and TRBJ2-1; a weak D match, TRBD1 (6 bases). The CDR3 has 13 amino acids. In germline, CDR1 is SGHTA, CDR2 FQGTGA. The V and J ends lost 4 bases and 7 bases respectively, with 11 bases between them.

The rearrangement uses TRBV11-2 and TRBJ1-2; 8 positions agree with TRBD1. Per the germline V gene, CDR1 is SGHAT and CDR2 is FQNNGV. V shed 0 bases, J shed 4 bases, and the junction held 4 bases outside the gene matches. There are 15 residues in the CDR3. CDR3 sequence reads: CASSLDSGQGYGYTF. Here the CDR3 DNA reads TGTGCCAGCAGCTTAGACTCCGGACAGGGCTATGGCTACACCTTC.

In DNA, the CDR3 is TGTGCCAGCAGTGAAGTATGGCAGGGGGCAGGAGGTAGTGAAAAACTGTTTTTT. Amino acid sequence: CASSEVWQGAGGSEKLFF. The chain has TRBV6-1 and TRBJ1-4, with 8 bases aligning to TRBD1. Trimming took 1 base from V and 7 from J; bases not matched to a gene: 14. Germline-derived CDR1 and CDR2 are MNHNS and SASEGT. This CDR3 is built from 18 residues.

V gene TRBV18 combines with J gene TRBJ2-2, with 10 bases lining up with TRBD1. V was clipped by 3 bases and J by 4 bases; unmatched bases: 8. This CDR3 comprises 17 residues. Germline V CDR1 and CDR2: KGHSH, LQKENI. This chain's CDR3 is CASSPYRDRGGTGELFF. The CDR3 coding sequence is TGTGCCAGCTCACCTTACCGGGACAGGGGAGGCACCGGGGAGCTGTTTTTT. Based on the CDR3 plus reference TRBV18 and TRBJ2-2, the full variable domain is NAGVMQNPRHLVRRRGQEARLRCSPMKGHSHVYWYRQLPEEGLKFMVYLQKENIIDESGMPKERFSAEFPKEGPSILRIQQVVRGDSAAYFCASSPYRDRGGTGELFFGEGSRLTVL.

The rearrangement uses TRBV19 and TRBJ2-5; 7 bases are a match to TRBD2. The germline CDR1 and CDR2 sequences are LNHDA and SQIVND (reference sequence). The CDR3 extends over 13 amino acids. The ends lost 4 bases at V and 4 bases at J; junction bases unmatched: 3. The CDR3 loop is CASSSGGPETQYF. In DNA, the CDR3 is TGTGCCAGTAGTAGCGGGGGTCCAGAGACCCAGTACTTC. The variable domain in full, with the rest retrieved from reference TRBV19 and TRBJ2-5, is DGGITQSPKYLFRKEGQNVTLSCEQNLNHDAMYWYRQDPGQGLRLIYYSQIVNDFQKGDIAEGYSVSREKKESFPLTVTSAQKNPTAFYLCASSSGGPETQYFGPGTRLLVL.

The V call is TRBV9, the J call TRBJ2-7, with 15 bases identical to TRBD2. From germline, CDR1 is SGDLS and CDR2 YYNGEE. Trimming at V came to 0 bases and at J to 2 bases, leaving 3 bases not matched to a gene. The CDR3 covers 17 residues. This chain's CDR3 is CASSVGGTSGRTYEQYF. Written as DNA, the CDR3 is TGTGCCAGCAGCGTAGGAGGGACTAGCGGGAGGACCTACGAGCAGTACTTC.

The chain uses TRBV28 and TRBJ1-1, with D perhaps matching TRBD1 (5 bases). The CDR3 has 13 residues. Germline CDR1 MDHEN, CDR2 SYDVKM. The ends were cut back, 5 bases at V and 8 bases at J, with 15 bases in the middle. This CDR3 reads CASSPQGGREAFF. The CDR3 DNA reads as TGTGCCAGCAGTCCCCAGGGCGGGAGGGAAGCTTTCTTT.